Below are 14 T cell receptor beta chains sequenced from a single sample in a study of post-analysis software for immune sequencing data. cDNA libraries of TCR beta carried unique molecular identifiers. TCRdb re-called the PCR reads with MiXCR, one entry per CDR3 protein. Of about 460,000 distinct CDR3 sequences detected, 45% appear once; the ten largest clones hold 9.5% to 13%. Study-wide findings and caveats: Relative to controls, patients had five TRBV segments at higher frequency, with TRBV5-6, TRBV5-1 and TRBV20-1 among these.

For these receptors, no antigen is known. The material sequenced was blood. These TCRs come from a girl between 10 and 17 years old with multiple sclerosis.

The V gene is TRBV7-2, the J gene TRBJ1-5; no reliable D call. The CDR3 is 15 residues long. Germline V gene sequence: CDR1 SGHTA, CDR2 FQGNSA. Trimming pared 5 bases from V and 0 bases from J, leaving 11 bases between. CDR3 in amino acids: CASSQGGSSNQPQHF. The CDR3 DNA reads TGTGCCAGCAGCCAAGGTGGCAGTAGCAATCAGCCCCAGCATTTT.

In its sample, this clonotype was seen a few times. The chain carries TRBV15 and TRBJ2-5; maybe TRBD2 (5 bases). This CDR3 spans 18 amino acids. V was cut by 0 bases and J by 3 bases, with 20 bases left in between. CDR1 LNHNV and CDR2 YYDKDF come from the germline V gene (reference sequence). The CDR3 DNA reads TGTGCCACCAGCAGAGATAGATACCAAGTAGCGAATAAAGAGACCCAGTACTTC. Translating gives CATSRDRYQVANKETQYF. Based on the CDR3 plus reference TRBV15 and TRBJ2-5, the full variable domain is DAMVIQNPRYQVTQFGKPVTLSCSQTLNHNVMYWYQQKSSQAPKLLFHYYDKDFNNEADTPDNFQSRRPNTSFCFLDIRSPGLGDTAMYLCATSRDRYQVANKETQYFGPGTRLLVL.

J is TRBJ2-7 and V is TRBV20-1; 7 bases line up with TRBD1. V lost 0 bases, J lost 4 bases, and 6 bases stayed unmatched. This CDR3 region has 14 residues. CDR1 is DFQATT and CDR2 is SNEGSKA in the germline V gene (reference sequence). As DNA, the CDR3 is TGCAGTGCTAGAGATGGGACAGAGACTTACGAGCAGTACTTC. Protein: CSARDGTETYEQYF.

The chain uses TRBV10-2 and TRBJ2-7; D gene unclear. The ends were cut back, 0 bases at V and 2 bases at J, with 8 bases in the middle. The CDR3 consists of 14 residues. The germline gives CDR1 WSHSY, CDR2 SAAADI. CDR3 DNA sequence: TGCGCCAGCAGTGAGTCCAGGTTTGCCTACGAGCAGTACTTC. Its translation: CASSESRFAYEQYF.

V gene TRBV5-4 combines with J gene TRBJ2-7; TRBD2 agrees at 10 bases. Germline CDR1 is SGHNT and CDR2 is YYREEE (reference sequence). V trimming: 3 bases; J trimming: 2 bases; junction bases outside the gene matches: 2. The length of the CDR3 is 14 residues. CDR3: CASSWTSGTYEQYF. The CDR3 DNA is TGTGCCAGCAGCTGGACTAGCGGAACCTACGAGCAGTACTTC.

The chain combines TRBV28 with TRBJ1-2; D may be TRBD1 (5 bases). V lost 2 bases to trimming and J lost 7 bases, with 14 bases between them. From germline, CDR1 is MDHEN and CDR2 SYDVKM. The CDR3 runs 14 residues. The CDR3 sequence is CASSLRGDRSGYTF. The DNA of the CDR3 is TGTGCCAGCAGTTTACGAGGGGATAGGAGTGGCTACACCTTC.

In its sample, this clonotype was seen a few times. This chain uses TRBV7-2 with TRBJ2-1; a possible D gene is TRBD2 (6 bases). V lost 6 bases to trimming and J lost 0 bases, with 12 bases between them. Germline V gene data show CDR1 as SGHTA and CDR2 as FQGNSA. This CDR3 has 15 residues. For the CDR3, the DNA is TGTGCCAGCAGGGAGATGGAGGGCTCCTACAATGAGCAGTTCTTC. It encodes CASREMEGSYNEQFF.

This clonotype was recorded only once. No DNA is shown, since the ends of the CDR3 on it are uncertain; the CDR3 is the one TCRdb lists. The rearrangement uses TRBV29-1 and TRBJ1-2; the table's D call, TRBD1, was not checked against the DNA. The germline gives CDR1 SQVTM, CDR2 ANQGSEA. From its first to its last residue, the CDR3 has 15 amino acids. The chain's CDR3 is CSVHFRDKVNYGCTF.

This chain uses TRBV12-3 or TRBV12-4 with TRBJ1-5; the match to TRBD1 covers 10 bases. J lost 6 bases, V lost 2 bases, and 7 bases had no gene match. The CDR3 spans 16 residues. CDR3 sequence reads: CASSLPGTGVSQPQHF. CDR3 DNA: TGTGCCAGCAGTTTACCCGGGACAGGGGTAAGTCAGCCCCAGCATTTT.

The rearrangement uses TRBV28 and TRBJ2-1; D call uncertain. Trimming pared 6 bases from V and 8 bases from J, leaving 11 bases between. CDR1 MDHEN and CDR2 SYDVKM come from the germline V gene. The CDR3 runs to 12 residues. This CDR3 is CASRDESDEQFF. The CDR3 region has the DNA TGTGCCAGCAGGGATGAGTCGGATGAGCAGTTCTTC. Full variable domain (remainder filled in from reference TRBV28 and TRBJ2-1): DVKVTQSSRYLVKRTGEKVFLECVQDMDHENMFWYRQDPGLGLRLIYFSYDVKMKEKGDIPEGYSVSREKKERFSLILESASTNQTSMYLCASRDESDEQFFGPGTRLTVL.

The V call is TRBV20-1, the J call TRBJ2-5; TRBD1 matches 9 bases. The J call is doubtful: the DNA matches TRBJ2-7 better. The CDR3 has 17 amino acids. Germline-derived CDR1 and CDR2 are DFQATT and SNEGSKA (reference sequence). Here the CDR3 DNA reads TGCAGTGCTACCATTATCCCAGGGACAGGGATGTCCTACGAGCAGTACTTC. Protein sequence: CSATIIPGTGMSYEQYF.

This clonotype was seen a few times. For the CDR3, the DNA is TGCGCCAGCAGCTCGAGGACTAGCCGGAGGGAGACCCAGTACTTC. Translated: CASSSRTSRRETQYF. J is TRBJ2-5 and V is TRBV5-1; 8 nucleotides agree with TRBD2. The germline CDR1 and CDR2 sequences are SGHRS and YFSETQ. The CDR3 spans 15 residues. Trimming cost V 3 bases and J 5 bases; bases outside gene matches: 9.

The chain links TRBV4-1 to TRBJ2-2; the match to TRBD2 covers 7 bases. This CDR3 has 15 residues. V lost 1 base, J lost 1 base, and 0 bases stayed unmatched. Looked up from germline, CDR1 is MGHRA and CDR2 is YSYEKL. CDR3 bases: TGCGCCAGCAGCCAAGCGGGAGGGAACACCGGGGAGCTGTTTTTT. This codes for CASSQAGGNTGELFF.

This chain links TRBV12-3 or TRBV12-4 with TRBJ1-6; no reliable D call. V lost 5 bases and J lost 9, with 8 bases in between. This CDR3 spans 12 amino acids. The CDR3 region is CASSLLRSPLHF. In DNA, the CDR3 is TGTGCCAGCAGTCTCCTGCGTTCACCCCTCCACTTT.